This T cell receptor (beta chain) was recorded in a study of monozygotic twins with inflammatory bowel disease. With the 5' RACE reads reprocessed, TCRdb shows one record per CDR3 protein and no DNA. The table lists 330,000 or so distinct CDR3 sequences, with over 2% in the top ten. The CDR3 is 15 amino acids. Germline V gives CDR1 MNHEY, CDR2 SMNVEV (reference sequence). Investigators pulled total RNA out of whole blood and did not sort T cells. The chain carries TRBV27 and TRBJ2-5; TCRdb's assignment of TRBD2 cannot be checked, as there is no DNA. Sequencing was performed on blood. The TCR originated in a human donor with ulcerative colitis or Crohn's disease, or a healthy co-twin of an affected twin (not recorded which). The CDR3 loop reads CASSPHTSGQETQYF.